This T cell receptor (beta chain) came from a study of blood T cell repertoires in COVID-19. About the study: COVID-19 samples collected from the United States, Italy and Spain covered acute and convalescent phases. In each case, the material was cDNA or gDNA derived from T cells, B-cell-depleted T cells, or PBMCs.

Original handling: Amplification of reference gene primers provided the estimated nucleated cell counts. Clones were sequenced by immunoSEQ multiplex PCR, and TCRdb holds only the in-frame ones, with some missing. For V, J and clone size, that table is used; D and trimming come from the DNA. Of about 120,000 clones listed, around nine tenths are singletons. V was cut by 0 bases and J by 4 bases, with 9 bases left in between. Germline V gene data show CDR1 as MGHRA and CDR2 as YSYEKL. The length of the CDR3 is 14 residues. The sequencing sample was made of peripheral blood. The sequence was collected from a woman of 80 years or more with acute or convalescent COVID-19. The chain recombines TRBV4-1 with TRBJ1-2; D may be TRBD1 (5 bases). Written as DNA, the CDR3 is TGCGCCAGCAGCCAAGAGCCAGGGTTCTATGGCTACACCTTC. This codes for CASSQEPGFYGYTF.